These 24 T cell receptor beta chains were all obtained from the same sample, sequenced in a study of T cells after yellow fever vaccination. TCRdb called the 5' RACE reads again in MiXCR, with one record for every CDR3 protein. The sample consists of 400,000 to 650,000 distinct CDR3 sequences, 21% of them appearing once. The specimen was PBMCs, collected 21 days after the first yellow fever vaccination. These receptors were collected from a man younger than 30 who received the YFV17D yellow fever vaccine.

The rearrangement uses TRBV7-3 and TRBJ2-2; 8 bases agree with TRBD1. Germline values: CDR1 SGHTA, CDR2 FQGTGA. The V and J ends lost 3 bases and 7 bases, in that order; junction bases with no gene match: 4. CDR3 length: 14 residues. Here the CDR3 reads CASSLDRAGGELFF. CDR3 in DNA: TGTGCCAGCAGCTTGGACAGGGCGGGCGGGGAGCTGTTTTTT.

The chain carries TRBV7-6 and TRBJ2-3, with D hard to call. Trimming cost V 2 bases and J 2 bases, with 17 bases left between them. Germline values: CDR1 SGHVS, CDR2 FNYEAQ. This CDR3 contains 17 residues. CDR3 coding DNA: TGTGCCAGCAGCTTACTACCGAGTCCAGCCAACACAGATACGCAGTATTTT. Its protein product is CASSLLPSPANTDTQYF. Based on the CDR3 plus reference TRBV7-6 and TRBJ2-3, the full variable domain is GAGVSQSPRYKVTKRGQDVALRCDPISGHVSLYWYRQALGQGPEFLTYFNYEAQQDKSGLPNDRFSAERPEGSISTLTIQRTEQRDSAMYRCASSLLPSPANTDTQYFGPGTRLTVL.

This clonotype has a handful of counts. This chain connects TRBV12-3 or TRBV12-4 to TRBJ2-5; 9 bases fit TRBD1. This CDR3 spans 15 amino acids. The trim removed 8 bases at V and 5 bases at J, leaving 12 bases unmatched. CDR3 residues: CASRPGQGLEETQYF. The CDR3 DNA reads as TGTGCCAGCCGACCAGGACAGGGGTTAGAGGAGACCCAGTACTTC.

V and J are TRBV9 and TRBJ2-6; D is tentatively TRBD1 or TRBD2 (5 bases each). Germline V CDR1 and CDR2: SGDLS, YYNGEE. The CDR3 runs to 16 residues. Trimming cost V 0 bases and J 0 bases, with 7 bases left between them. Here the CDR3 reads CASSVVGDSGANVLTF. For the CDR3, the DNA is TGTGCCAGCAGCGTAGTGGGGGACTCTGGGGCCAACGTCCTGACTTTC.

This CDR3 reads CASSSYQGISYEQYF. As DNA, the CDR3 is TGTGCCAGCAGCTCCTATCAGGGGATCTCCTACGAGCAGTACTTC. The chain recombines TRBV7-8 with TRBJ2-7; possible D gene TRBD1, 6 bases. The CDR3 has 15 residues. Trimming took off 4 bases at V and 0 bases at J, with 13 bases between the two ends. Germline V gene data show CDR1 as SGHVS and CDR2 as FQNEAQ.

This clonotype was detected ten times or more. The gene calls are TRBV4-2 and TRBJ2-3; 7 positions agree with TRBD2. The CDR3 is 16 residues long. CDR1 LGHNA and CDR2 YNFKEQ come from the germline V gene. The ends lost 0 bases at V and 2 bases at J; junction bases unmatched: 5. The DNA of the CDR3 is TGTGCCAGCAGCCAAGAAGGCGGGAGCTACACAGATACGCAGTATTTT. It codes for CASSQEGGSYTDTQYF.

The chain has TRBV29-1 and TRBJ2-2; no clear D. V lost 1 base, J lost 7 bases, and 4 bases lay in between. The length of the CDR3 is 11 residues. Per the germline V gene, CDR1 is SQVTM and CDR2 is ANQGSEA. The CDR3 loop is CSVEGGGELFF. CDR3 sequence (DNA): TGCAGCGTTGAAGGTGGCGGGGAGCTGTTTTTT.

This clonotype was counted between two and nine times. This chain uses TRBV3-1 with TRBJ1-4; D is ambiguous. V was shortened by 6 bases and J by 0 bases, with 5 bases between the two germline ends. The CDR3 is 13 amino acids. Looked up from germline, CDR1 is LGHDT and CDR2 is YNNKEL (reference sequence). The CDR3 loop reads CASRSTTNEKLFF. The CDR3 DNA is TGTGCCAGCAGATCTACAACTAATGAAAAACTGTTTTTT.

In this sample, this clonotype turned up a few times. The CDR3 DNA reads as TGTGCCAGCAGCTTAATGGGACCGTCCGGGCGGGGGACAGATACGCAGTATTTT. Its protein product is CASSLMGPSGRGTDTQYF. The genes are TRBV7-3 and TRBJ2-3; 7 bases line up with TRBD2. Per the germline V gene, CDR1 is SGHTA and CDR2 is FQGTGA. Trimming removed 1 base from V and 3 bases from J; junction bases left unmatched: 13. This CDR3 spans 18 amino acids.

This clonotype was detected a few times. V and J are TRBV14 and TRBJ2-2; D is undetermined. The CDR3 length is 15 residues. The germline V and J ends were trimmed by 1 base and 4 bases, with 10 bases remaining between them. The germline V gene has CDR1 SGHDN and CDR2 FVKESK. The chain's CDR3 is CASSQVRVSTGELFF. CDR3 DNA sequence: TGTGCCAGCAGCCAAGTTAGGGTATCCACCGGGGAGCTGTTTTTT.

This clonotype appeared a single time. This chain joins TRBV27 and TRBJ2-7; weak D call: TRBD1 (5 bases). The V end was cut by 4 bases, the J end by 2 bases, with 12 bases between. Germline V gives CDR1 MNHEY, CDR2 SMNVEV (reference sequence). The CDR3 extends over 14 amino acids. The CDR3 DNA is TGTGCCAGCAGTTCTTACAGGAGTACCTACGAGCAGTACTTC. Translating it yields CASSSYRSTYEQYF.

The rearrangement joins TRBV2 to TRBJ2-2, with D uncertain. Germline V gives CDR1 SNHLY, CDR2 FYNNEI. The CDR3 loop spans 15 amino acids. The V and J ends lost 2 bases and 0 bases respectively, with 7 bases between them. In DNA form, the CDR3 reads TGTGCCAGCAGTGAAAGTAGTGCGAACACCGGGGAGCTGTTTTTT. Its translation: CASSESSANTGELFF.

The J gene is TRBJ1-5, the V gene TRBV5-3; D is possibly TRBD1 (5 bases). TRBV5-3 is filed as an ORF, its function uncertain. Between the trimmed V and J ends, which lost 8 bases and 6 bases, there was a span of 15 bases. The CDR3 loop spans 13 amino acids. The CDR3 DNA sequence: TGTGCCAGCAGACGCAGGGTGGTTCAGCCCCAGCATTTT. Protein product: CASRRRVVQPQHF.

This clonotype was recorded many times. The chain employs TRBV4-2 and TRBJ2-1; 7 bases agree with TRBD2. This CDR3 comprises 16 residues. Germline CDR1 is LGHNA and CDR2 is YNFKEQ. Trimming removed 0 bases from V and 4 bases from J; junction bases left unmatched: 6. The CDR3 loop reads CASSQDDGGTYNEQFF. The DNA for the CDR3 is TGTGCCAGCAGCCAAGATGACGGGGGGACGTACAATGAGCAGTTCTTC.

This rearrangement joins TRBV12-5 to TRBJ2-5; either TRBD1 or TRBD2 may supply D (6 bases each). The length of the CDR3 is 17 residues. Per germline, CDR1 LGHNT and CDR2 FRNRAP. Trimming removed 0 bases at V and 5 bases at J, with 19 bases between. CDR3 sequence: CASGLVLGRGGVETQYF. The CDR3 coding sequence is TGTGCTAGTGGTTTGGTACTCGGCAGGGGAGGCGTGGAGACCCAGTACTTC.

The chain recombines TRBV6-2 or TRBV6-3 with TRBJ1-6; D is possibly TRBD1 (5 bases). The V gene's germline CDR1 is MNHEY and CDR2 SVGEGT. Trimming took off 6 bases at V and 0 bases at J, with 18 bases between the two ends. This CDR3 comprises 18 residues. CDR3 in DNA: TGTGCCAGCAGCTCGGGACTGACTGCCAACTCCTATAATTCACCCCTCCACTTT. This codes for CASSSGLTANSYNSPLHF.

The chain uses TRBV7-3 and TRBJ2-5; 9 bases match TRBD2. This CDR3 is built from 14 residues. The germline gives CDR1 SGHTA, CDR2 FQGTGA. Trimming cost V 5 bases and J 5 bases; bases outside gene matches: 6. The CDR3 DNA follows: TGTGCCAGCAGCGTTAGCGGGGGCATGGAGACCCAGTACTTC. This translates into CASSVSGGMETQYF. The variable domain in full, with the rest retrieved from reference TRBV7-3 and TRBJ2-5, is GAGVSQTPSNKVTEKGKYVELRCDPISGHTALYWYRQSLGQGPEFLIYFQGTGAADDSGLPNDRFFAVRPEGSVSTLKIQRTERGDSAVYLCASSVSGGMETQYFGPGTRLLVL.

This clonotype was counted many times. The genes are TRBV12-5 and TRBJ2-3, with 9 bases fitting TRBD1. V was clipped by 7 bases and J by 3 bases; unmatched bases: 8. CDR3 length: 15 residues. CDR1 and CDR2 (germline): LGHNT, FRNRAP. The CDR3: CASAQGQGVTDTQYF. The CDR3 DNA reads as TGTGCTAGTGCCCAGGGACAGGGCGTGACAGATACGCAGTATTTT.

In this sample, this clonotype turned up once. The V and J genes are TRBV7-7 and TRBJ1-3; a possible D gene is TRBD1 (5 bases). The V and J ends lost 5 bases and 0 bases respectively, with 8 bases between them. The CDR3 consists of 14 residues. The germline CDR1 and CDR2 sequences are SSHAT and FNYEAQ (reference sequence). DNA of the CDR3: TGTGCCAGCAGCGACGACAGCTCTGGAAACACCATATATTTT. Protein: CASSDDSSGNTIYF.

Only a few counts were recorded for this clonotype. The rearrangement uses TRBV5-1 and TRBJ1-1, with a tentative D call TRBD1 (6 bases). The CDR3 runs 14 residues. Germline assignment: CDR1 SGHRS and CDR2 YFSETQ. The V end lost 0 bases, the J end lost 3 bases, and 9 bases lay between the germline ends. The chain's CDR3 is CASSLVAGDTEAFF. As DNA, the CDR3 is TGCGCCAGCAGCTTGGTTGCAGGGGACACTGAAGCTTTCTTT.

V usage is TRBV4-1 and J usage is TRBJ2-7; perhaps D is TRBD1 or TRBD2 (5 bases each). Germline V gene data show CDR1 as MGHRA and CDR2 as YSYEKL. V was trimmed by 2 bases and J by 0 bases, leaving 17 bases between them. This CDR3 is built from 17 residues. The CDR3 DNA reads as TGCGCCAGCAGCCAATTACCGGGACCCAGAGGCTCCTACGAGCAGTACGTC. Its translation: CASSQLPGPRGSYEQYV.

This clonotype was seen a handful of times. The chain employs TRBV7-2 and TRBJ1-1, with D unclear. CDR1 and CDR2 from the germline V gene are SGHTA and FQGNSA. This CDR3 has 14 amino acids. Trimming pared 1 base from V and 1 base from J, leaving 7 bases between. The CDR3 here is CASSLGSSNTEAFF. Written as DNA, the CDR3 is TGTGCCAGCAGCTTAGGCAGTTCGAACACTGAAGCTTTCTTT.

This clonotype was detected a few times. The chain recombines TRBV20-1 with TRBJ2-2; 8 bases are shared with TRBD2. This CDR3 is 14 amino acids long. Germline loops: CDR1 DFQATT, CDR2 SNEGSKA (reference sequence). V shed 5 bases and J 7 bases; nucleotides not matched to a gene: 9. Written as DNA, the CDR3 is TGCAGTGCTGTCAGCGGGGGAGGTTACGGGGAGCTGTTTTTT. It codes for CSAVSGGGYGELFF.

This clonotype was counted many times. V is TRBV20-1 and J is TRBJ2-7; TRBD1 is a possible D gene (5 bases). The V gene's germline CDR1 is DFQATT and CDR2 SNEGSKA (reference sequence). This CDR3 spans 14 amino acids. Trimming pared 6 bases from V and 2 bases from J, leaving 17 bases between. The CDR3 DNA sequence: TGCAGTGCCAGGGCCCCGGACGGAACCTACGAGCAGTACGTC. It yields the protein CSARAPDGTYEQYV.